This TCR beta chain was found in a study of cytomegalovirus exposure and HLA in healthy donors (dated by TCRdb to about 2017). Background for the entire study: According to a later analysis, the 120 or so validation repertoires were produced on the same platform as the 666 repertoires of the first cohort. The study aimed to test whether cataloging public T cell receptors could reveal signatures of past pathogen exposure. To predict cytomegalovirus infection status, the study combined high-throughput TCR immunosequencing, statistical association of individual TCRs with disease status, and machine learning. Along with the roughly 610-subject first cohort, a separate validation cohort of around 110 different subjects was used. What the work shows at the level of the full study, not this receptor alone: Of the cluster scores, approximately 94% were above 0 in a later analysis, which found that TCRs clustered in the first cohort also tended to co-occur in the 120 validation repertoires. According to the authors, the approach could potentially be generalized to other disease states and immunological phenotypes. A total of fewer than 200 TCR beta chains were listed by the study as associated with cytomegalovirus. Most TCR sequences were seen in very few donors, while some public TCRs were found in many individuals. All 120 or so repertoires were used to score co-occurrence in the validation cohort in a later analysis, because that analysis had no HLA typing for the cohort. A few of the identified cytomegalovirus-associated TCR beta chains were confirmed in vitro to be specific for cytomegalovirus antigens. Cytomegalovirus status was reported to be diagnosed by the classifier with high specificity and sensitivity in both the original and validation cohorts.

The method behind the library was the immunoSEQ multiplex PCR assay. In the original analysis: A statistical classification framework was built to diagnose cytomegalovirus status from the catalog of TCR beta chain sequences. TCRdb provides this immuneACCESS table in a form limited to in-frame rearrangements. Some clones are lacking; in checked studies, under half of them reflect an unresolved V gene, and why the rest are absent is not known. V and J calls and clone size follow that table, whereas D and trimming were derived from the DNA. In all, the sample holds 150,000 to 200,000 clones, and just under 85% of those were seen once. About 2% of the sample belongs to the ten largest clones. Donors formed part of the validation cohort, which comprised approximately 130 subjects and was distinct from the first cohort of under 750 subjects. In the case of this clone: The antigen it binds to is not known. Base quality data are lacking; no much larger clone is found one base away.

From the cysteine up to the phenylalanine, the CDR3 has a length of 17 residues. The entry retains the CDR3 DNA only, 51 bases that are in frame from base 1. In the germline V gene (reference sequence), CDR1 corresponds to SGHNT and CDR2 to YYREEE. Compared with germline, V lacks 1 base and J lacks 8 bases; bases without a gene match: 12. The origin of this receptor is a man aged 25 to 40 in good health and CMV-seropositive. Recombination linked TRBV5-4 to TRBJ1-4; TRBD1 matches 9 bases in the middle. The sample comprised PBMCs. Here the CDR3 is given as CASSLSPGQGRREKLFF. In nucleotide form, the sequence is TGTGCCAGCAGCTTGTCTCCGGGACAGGGCCGGAGAGAAAAACTGTTTTTT.